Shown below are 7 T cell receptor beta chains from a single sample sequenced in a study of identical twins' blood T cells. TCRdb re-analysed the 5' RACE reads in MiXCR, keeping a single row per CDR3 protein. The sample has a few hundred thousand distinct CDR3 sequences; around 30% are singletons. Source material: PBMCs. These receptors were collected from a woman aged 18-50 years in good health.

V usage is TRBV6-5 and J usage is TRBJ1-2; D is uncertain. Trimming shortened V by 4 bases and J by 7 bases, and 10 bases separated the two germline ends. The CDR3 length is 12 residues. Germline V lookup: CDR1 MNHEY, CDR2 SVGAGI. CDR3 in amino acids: CASSSTQLGYTF. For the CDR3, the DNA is TGTGCCAGCAGTTCTACCCAGCTTGGCTACACCTTC.

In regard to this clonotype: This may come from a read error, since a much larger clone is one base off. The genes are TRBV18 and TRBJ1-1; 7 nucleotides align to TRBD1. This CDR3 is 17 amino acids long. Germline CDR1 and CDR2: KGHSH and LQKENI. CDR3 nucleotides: TGTGCCAGCTCACCACCACTCGGGACAGTCTCGAACACTGAAGCTCTCTTT. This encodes CASSPPLGTVSNTEALF. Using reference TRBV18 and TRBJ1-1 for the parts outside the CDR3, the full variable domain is NAGVMQNPRHLVRRRGQEARLRCSPMKGHSHVYWYRQLPEEGLKFMVYLQKENIIDESGMPKERFSAEFPKEGPSILRIQQVVRGDSAAYFCASSPPLGTVSNTEALFGQGTRLTVV.

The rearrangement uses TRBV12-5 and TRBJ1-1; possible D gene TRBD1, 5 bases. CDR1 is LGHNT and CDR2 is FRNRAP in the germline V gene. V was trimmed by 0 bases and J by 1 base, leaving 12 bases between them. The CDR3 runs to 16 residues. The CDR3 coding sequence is TGTGCTAGTGGTTTGGTACAGGAGGCGCGGAACACTGAAGCTTTCTTT. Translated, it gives CASGLVQEARNTEAFF.

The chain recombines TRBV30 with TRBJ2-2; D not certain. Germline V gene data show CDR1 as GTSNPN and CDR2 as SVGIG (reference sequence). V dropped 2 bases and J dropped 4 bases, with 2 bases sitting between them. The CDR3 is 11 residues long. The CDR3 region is CAWSLTGELFF. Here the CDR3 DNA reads TGTGCCTGGAGTCTCACCGGGGAGCTGTTTTTT.

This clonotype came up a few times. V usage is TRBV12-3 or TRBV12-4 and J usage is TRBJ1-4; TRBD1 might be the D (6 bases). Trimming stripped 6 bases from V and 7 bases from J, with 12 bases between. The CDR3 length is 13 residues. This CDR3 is CASSSRTAEKLFF. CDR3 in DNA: TGTGCCAGCAGCTCACGGACAGCTGAAAAACTGTTTTTT.

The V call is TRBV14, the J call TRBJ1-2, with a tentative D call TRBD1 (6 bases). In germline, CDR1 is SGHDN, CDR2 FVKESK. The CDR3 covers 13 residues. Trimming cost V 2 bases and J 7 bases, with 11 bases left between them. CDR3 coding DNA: TGTGCCAGCAGCCAAACCAGGGGAGTTGGCTACACCTTC. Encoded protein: CASSQTRGVGYTF.

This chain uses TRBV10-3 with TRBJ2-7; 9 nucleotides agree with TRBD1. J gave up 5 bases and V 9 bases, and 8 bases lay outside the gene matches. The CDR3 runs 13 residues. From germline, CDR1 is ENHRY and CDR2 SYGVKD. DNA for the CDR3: TGTGCCATTGCCGGGACAGGGAGTGACGAGCAGTACTTC. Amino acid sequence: CAIAGTGSDEQYF.